This T cell receptor (beta chain) was documented in a study of T-cell memory formation after mild COVID-19. General study points: Contracting clones from day 15 to 85 showed balanced CD4/CD8; later expanders favored CD4+.

This clonotype was recorded a few times. Its antigen is currently unknown. TCRdb redid the calling of the 5' RACE reads with MiXCR, one entry per CDR3 protein. The sample lists hundreds of thousands of distinct CDR3 sequences; 25% to 30% were seen once. CDR1 and CDR2 from the germline V gene are SEHNR and FQNEAQ (reference sequence). V was pared by 3 bases and J by 0 bases, with 8 bases of the junction left unmatched. This CDR3 comprises 17 residues. The TCR originated in an adult woman who had mild COVID-19 (a few samples of this study predate the infection). Cell type and time point are not known. The sample was PBMCs or a T cell subset sorted from them (not recorded which). The chain uses TRBV7-9 and TRBJ2-3, with 8 bases fitting TRBD2. The CDR3 is CASSFRGGGRSTDTQYF. For the CDR3, the DNA is TGTGCCAGCAGCTTCCGTGGCGGGGGGCGTAGCACAGATACGCAGTATTTT.